This TCR beta chain came from a study of identifying expanded T cells in peripheral blood. Overall study findings and caveats: Differentially abundant clones: around 1.2 between replicates, about 15 at approximately 13 days, 19 to 20 at four. Variance in clone template counts between approximately two-week samples significantly increased with total template count across all healthy donors.

Data came from immunoSEQ multiplex PCR; TCRdb stores just in-frame clones and leaves some out. The sample records about 100,000 clones, approximately 88% being singletons. No infections or other immune events were documented during collection. Germline V gene data show CDR1 as SGHRS and CDR2 as YFSETQ. The ends were cut back, 3 bases at V and 5 bases at J, with 8 bases in the middle. The CDR3 runs 12 residues. On this clone: The antigen is unknown.

The sample comprised blood. This TCR derives from a person between 18 and 75 years old in good health. The chain recombines TRBV5-1 with TRBJ1-2, with D hard to call. The CDR3 sequence is CASSSRGYGYTF. Here the CDR3 DNA reads TGCGCCAGCAGCTCCCGGGGATATGGCTACACCTTC.